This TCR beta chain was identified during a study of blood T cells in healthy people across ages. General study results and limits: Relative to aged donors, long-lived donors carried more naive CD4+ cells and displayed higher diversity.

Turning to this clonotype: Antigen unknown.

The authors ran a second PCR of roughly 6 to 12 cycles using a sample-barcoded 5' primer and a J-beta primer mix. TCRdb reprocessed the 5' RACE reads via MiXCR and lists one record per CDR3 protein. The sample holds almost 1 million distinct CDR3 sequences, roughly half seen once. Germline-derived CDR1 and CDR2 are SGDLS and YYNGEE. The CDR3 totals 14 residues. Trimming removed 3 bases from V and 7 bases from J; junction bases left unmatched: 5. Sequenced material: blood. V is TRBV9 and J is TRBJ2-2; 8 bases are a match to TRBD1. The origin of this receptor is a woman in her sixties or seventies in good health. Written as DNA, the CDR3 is TGTGCCAGCAGCGGACAGGGGACGGGCGGGGAGCTGTTTTTT. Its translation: CASSGQGTGGELFF. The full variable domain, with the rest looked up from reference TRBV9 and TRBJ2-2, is DSGVTQTPKHLITATGQRVTLRCSPRSGDLSVYWYQQSLDQGLQFLIQYYNGEERAKGNILERFSAQQFPDLHSELNLSSLELGDSALYFCASSGQGTGGELFFGEGSRLTVL.